This passage covers 4 T cell receptor beta chains from one sample sequenced in a study of blood T cell repertoires in COVID-19. Measured with immunoSEQ multiplex PCR; TCRdb has only the in-frame clones, and not every one. Among tens of thousands of clones listed, roughly 88% were seen once. Sequenced material: peripheral blood. Receptors were obtained from a human donor with active COVID-19. The donor label of this sample is uncertain.

In this sample, this clone turned up once. The V and J genes are TRBV18 and TRBJ1-6; TRBD1 is a possible D gene (5 bases). Trimming took 3 bases from V and 10 from J, leaving 22 bases between them. Germline V lookup: CDR1 KGHSH, CDR2 LQKENI. The CDR3 sequence is 17 residues long. The CDR3 DNA reads as TGTGCCAGCTCACCCTCGGGTGGAGGGGCTTTGGGATCACCCCTCCACTTT. Residues: CASSPSGGGALGSPLHF.

The CDR3 nucleotides are TGTGCCAGCAGCCGCCCGGGTGGGGCGGTAGGAGAGACCCAGTACTTC. It translates to CASSRPGGAVGETQYF. V gene TRBV5-4 combines with J gene TRBJ2-5; a weak D match, TRBD1 (5 bases). V was trimmed by 4 bases and J by 4 bases, leaving 20 bases between them. This CDR3 is 16 amino acids long. In germline, CDR1 is SGHNT, CDR2 YYREEE (reference sequence). The entire variable domain, with the rest obtained from reference TRBV5-4 and TRBJ2-5, is as follows: ETGVTQSPTHLIKTRGQQVTLRCSSQSGHNTVSWYQQALGQGPQFIFQYYREEENGRGNFPPRFSGLQFPNYSSELNVNALELDDSALYLCASSRPGGAVGETQYFGPGTRLLVL.

The genes are TRBV5-4 and TRBJ2-1; D remains unclear. The CDR3 is 15 residues long. Between the trimmed V and J ends, which lost 4 bases and 0 bases, there was a span of 11 bases. Germline-derived CDR1 and CDR2 are SGHNT and YYREEE (reference sequence). The CDR3 DNA sequence: TGTGCCAGCAGCCGCGACACGAGCTCCTACAATGAGCAGTTCTTC. This gives the protein CASSRDTSSYNEQFF.

The CDR3 DNA sequence: TGTGCCAGCAGCGCAACTAGCGGGATGAACACCGGGGAGCTGTTTTTT. Its translation: CASSATSGMNTGELFF. J is TRBJ2-2 and V is TRBV9; 10 nucleotides line up with TRBD2. The germline V gene has CDR1 SGDLS and CDR2 YYNGEE. This CDR3 is 16 amino acids long. Losses at the gene ends were 3 bases for V and 1 base for J; bases not matched to a gene: 3.